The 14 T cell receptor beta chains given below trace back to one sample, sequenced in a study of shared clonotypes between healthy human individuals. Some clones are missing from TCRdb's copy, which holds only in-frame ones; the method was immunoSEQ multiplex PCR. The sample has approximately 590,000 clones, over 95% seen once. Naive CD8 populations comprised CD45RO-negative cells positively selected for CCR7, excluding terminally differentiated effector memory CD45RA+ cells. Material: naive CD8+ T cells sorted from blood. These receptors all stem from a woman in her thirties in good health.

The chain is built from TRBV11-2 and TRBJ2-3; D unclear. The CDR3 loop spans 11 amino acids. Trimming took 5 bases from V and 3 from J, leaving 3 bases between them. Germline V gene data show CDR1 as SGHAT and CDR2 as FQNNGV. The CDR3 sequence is CASSRTDTQYF. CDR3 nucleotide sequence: TGTGCCAGCAGCCGTACAGATACGCAGTATTTT.

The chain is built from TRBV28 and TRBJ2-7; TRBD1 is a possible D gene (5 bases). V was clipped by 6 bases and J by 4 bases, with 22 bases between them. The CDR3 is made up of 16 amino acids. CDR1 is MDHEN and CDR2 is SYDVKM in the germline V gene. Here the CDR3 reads CASRDPAQGRVYEQYF. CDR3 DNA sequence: TGTGCCAGCAGAGACCCAGCCCAGGGCAGAGTTTACGAGCAGTACTTC.

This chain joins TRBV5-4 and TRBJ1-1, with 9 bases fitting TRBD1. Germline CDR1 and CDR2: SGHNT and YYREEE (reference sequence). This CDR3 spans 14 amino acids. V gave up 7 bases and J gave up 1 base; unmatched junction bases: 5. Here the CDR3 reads CASQGQGANTEAFF. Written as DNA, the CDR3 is TGTGCCAGCCAGGGACAGGGCGCGAACACTGAAGCTTTCTTT.

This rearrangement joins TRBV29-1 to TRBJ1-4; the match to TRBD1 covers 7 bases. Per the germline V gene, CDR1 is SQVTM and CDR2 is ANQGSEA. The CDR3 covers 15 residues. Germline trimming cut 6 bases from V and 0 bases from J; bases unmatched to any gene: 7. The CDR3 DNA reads TGCAGCGTGGCCGGGACAGAAGCAACTAATGAAAAACTGTTTTTT. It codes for CSVAGTEATNEKLFF.

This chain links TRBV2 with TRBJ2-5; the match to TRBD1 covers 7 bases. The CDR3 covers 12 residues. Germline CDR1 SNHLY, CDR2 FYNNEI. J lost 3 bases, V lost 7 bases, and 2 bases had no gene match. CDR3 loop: CASKTGEETQYF. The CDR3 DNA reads TGTGCCAGCAAAACAGGGGAAGAGACCCAGTACTTC. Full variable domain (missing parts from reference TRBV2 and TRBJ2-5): EPEVTQTPSHQVTQMGQEVILRCVPISNHLYFYWYRQILGQKVEFLVSFYNNEISEKSEIFDDQFSVERPDGSNFTLKIRSTKLEDSAMYFCASKTGEETQYFGPGTRLLVL.

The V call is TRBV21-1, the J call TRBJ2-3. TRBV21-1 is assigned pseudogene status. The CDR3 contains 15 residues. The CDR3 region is CASSKVRQELDTQYF. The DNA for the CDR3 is TGTGCCAGCAGCAAAGTGAGGCAGGAATTAGATACGCAGTATTTT.

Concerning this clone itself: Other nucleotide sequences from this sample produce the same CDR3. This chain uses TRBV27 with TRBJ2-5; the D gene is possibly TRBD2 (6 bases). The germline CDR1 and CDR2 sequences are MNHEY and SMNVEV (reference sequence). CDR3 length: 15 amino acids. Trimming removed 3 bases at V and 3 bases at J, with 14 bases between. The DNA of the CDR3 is TGTGCCAGCAGTTTGATTAGCGGTGGGGAAGAGACCCAGTACTTC. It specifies CASSLISGGEETQYF.

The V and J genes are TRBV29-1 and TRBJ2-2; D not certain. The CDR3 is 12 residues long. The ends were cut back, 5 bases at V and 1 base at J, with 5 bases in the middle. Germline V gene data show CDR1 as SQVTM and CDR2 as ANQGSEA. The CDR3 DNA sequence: TGCAGCGTTTTCCAGAACACCGGGGAGCTGTTTTTT. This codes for CSVFQNTGELFF.

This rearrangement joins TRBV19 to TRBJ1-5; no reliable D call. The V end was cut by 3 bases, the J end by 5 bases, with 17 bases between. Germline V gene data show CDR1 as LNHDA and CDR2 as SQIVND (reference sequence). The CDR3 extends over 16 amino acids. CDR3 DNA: TGTGCCAGTAGTATTTACTCGGGAGGTGGGGATCAGCCCCAGCATTTT. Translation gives CASSIYSGGGDQPQHF.

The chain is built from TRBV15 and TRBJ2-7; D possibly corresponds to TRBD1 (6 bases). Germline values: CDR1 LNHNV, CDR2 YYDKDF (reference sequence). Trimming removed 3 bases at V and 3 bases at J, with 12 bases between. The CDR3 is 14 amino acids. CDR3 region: CATSSRQAFYEQYF. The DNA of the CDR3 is TGTGCCACCAGCAGTAGACAGGCTTTCTACGAGCAGTACTTC.

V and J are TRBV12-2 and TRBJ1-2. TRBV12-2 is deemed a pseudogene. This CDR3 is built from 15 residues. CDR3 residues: CASRLARGPLYGYTF. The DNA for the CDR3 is TGTGCAAGTCGCTTAGCTCGGGGACCGTTATATGGCTACACCTTC.

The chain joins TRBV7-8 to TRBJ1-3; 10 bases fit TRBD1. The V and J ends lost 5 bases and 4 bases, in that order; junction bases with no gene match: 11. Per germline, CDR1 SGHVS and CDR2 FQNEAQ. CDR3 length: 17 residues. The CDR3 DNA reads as TGTGCCAGCAGCGGAACTGCGGGACAGGGGAGAGGAAACACCATATATTTT. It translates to CASSGTAGQGRGNTIYF. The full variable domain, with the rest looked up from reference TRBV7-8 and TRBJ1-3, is GAGVSQSPRYKVAKRGQDVALRCDPISGHVSLFWYQQALGQGPEFLTYFQNEAQLDKSGLPSDRFFAERPEGSVSTLKIQRTQQEDSAVYLCASSGTAGQGRGNTIYFGEGSWLTVV.

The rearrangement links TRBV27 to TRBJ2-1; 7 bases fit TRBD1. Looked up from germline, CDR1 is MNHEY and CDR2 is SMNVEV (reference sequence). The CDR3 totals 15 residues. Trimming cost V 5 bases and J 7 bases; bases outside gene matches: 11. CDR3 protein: CASSLRDSKWNEQFF. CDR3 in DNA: TGTGCCAGCAGTCTCCGGGACAGTAAGTGGAATGAGCAGTTCTTC.

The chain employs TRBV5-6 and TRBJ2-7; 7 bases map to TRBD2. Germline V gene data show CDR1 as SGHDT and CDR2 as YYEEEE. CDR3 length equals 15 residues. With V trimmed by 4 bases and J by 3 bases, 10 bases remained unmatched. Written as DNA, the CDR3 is TGTGCCAGCAGCCTCCGGTGGGAGGGCTTCTACGAGCAGTACTTC. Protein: CASSLRWEGFYEQYF.